This TCR beta chain was sequenced during a study of response to subunit inactivated influenza vaccine. The study's findings and limits: New T cells are recruited in small numbers by each seasonal influenza vaccination, according to the authors' suggestion.

TCRdb reanalysed the RT-PCR reads using MiXCR and keeps one entry per CDR3 protein. Altogether 500,000 to 650,000 distinct CDR3 sequences are present, less than 8% being singletons, with the ten largest covering 13%. Losses at the gene ends were 2 bases for V and 1 base for J; bases not matched to a gene: 5. Germline lookup yields CDR1 SGHRS and CDR2 YFSETQ. This CDR3 is built from 16 residues. This clonotype was detected ten times or more. The antigen remains undetermined. The input for sequencing was PBMCs from blood, taken 23 to 25 months after vaccination. This receptor was taken from a man aged 50 to 69 who received an inactivated influenza vaccine. The V call is TRBV5-1, the J call TRBJ2-4; the match to TRBD1 covers 8 bases. CDR3 sequence: CASSFGDRGAKNIQYF. CDR3 coding DNA: TGCGCCAGCAGCTTTGGTGACAGGGGTGCCAAAAACATTCAGTACTTC.